This T cell receptor (beta chain) was sequenced during a study of blood T cell repertoires in COVID-19. Study-level information: Whether acute or convalescent, the COVID-19 samples came from the United States, Italy and Spain. From T cells, B-cell-depleted T cells, or PBMCs came the material, which was cDNA or gDNA.

Authors' processing steps: Nucleated cell number was recorded as an estimate derived from reference gene primer amplification. Profiling relied on immunoSEQ multiplex PCR, and the TCRdb table lists in-frame clones only, not all of them. That table is the source of V, J and clone size, and D and trimming were worked out from the DNA. The top ten hold 3.5% to 4.5% of the sample, which has more than 100,000 clones, around 87% seen once. With 5 bases clipped from V and 3 bases from J, the junction kept 5 bases outside the gene matches. Germline V CDR1 and CDR2: WNHNN, SYGVQD (reference sequence). The CDR3 contains 14 residues.

The sequence was obtained from a woman aged 60-75 years with acute or convalescent COVID-19. The chain joins TRBV10-1 to TRBJ2-3, with TRBD2 identical over 7 bases. Source material: peripheral blood. CDR3 sequence reads: CASSREGKTDTQYF. The CDR3 nucleotides read TGCGCCAGCAGTAGGGAGGGCAAGACAGATACGCAGTATTTT.